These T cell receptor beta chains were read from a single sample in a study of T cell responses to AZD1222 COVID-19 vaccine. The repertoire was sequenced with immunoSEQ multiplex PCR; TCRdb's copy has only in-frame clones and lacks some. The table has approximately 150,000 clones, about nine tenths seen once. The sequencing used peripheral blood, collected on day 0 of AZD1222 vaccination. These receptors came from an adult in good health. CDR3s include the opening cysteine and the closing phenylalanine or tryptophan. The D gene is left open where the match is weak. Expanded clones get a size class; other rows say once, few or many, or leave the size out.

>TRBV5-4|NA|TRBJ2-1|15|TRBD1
TGTGCCAGCCAGGAGGGACAGGGTATCTACAATGAGCAGTTCTTC
CASQEGQGIYNEQFF
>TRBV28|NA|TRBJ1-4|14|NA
TGTGCCAGCAGTTTAGGAGGGTCTAATGAAAAACTGTTTTTT
CASSLGGSNEKLFF
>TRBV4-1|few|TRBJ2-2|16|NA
TGCGCCAGCAGCCAAACGCCCCGAGTGGAATCCGGGGAGCTGTTTTTT
CASSQTPRVESGELFF
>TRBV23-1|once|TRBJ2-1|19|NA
TGCGCCAGCAGTCCCCCCCGCAGAGGGGGTGGCTTCGACAACAATGAGCAGTTCTTC
CASSPPRRGGGFDNNEQFF
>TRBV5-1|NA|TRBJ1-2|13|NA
TGCGCCAGCAGCTTGGGTTTGGGGAATGGCTACACCTTC
CASSLGLGNGYTF
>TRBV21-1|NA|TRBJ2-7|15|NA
TGTGCCAGCAGCACCTTAGCGGGAGGACAGTACGAGCAGTACTTC
CASSTLAGGQYEQYF
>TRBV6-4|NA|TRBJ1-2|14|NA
TGTGCCAGCAAGCCAGGGGCTACCAACTATGGCTACACCTTC
CASKPGATNYGYTF
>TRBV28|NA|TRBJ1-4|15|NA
TGTGCCAGCAGTCCCGTCCTTGCCTATAATGAAAAACTGTTTTTT
CASSPVLAYNEKLFF
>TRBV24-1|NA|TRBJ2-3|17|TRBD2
TGTGCCACCAGTGATGCAATTAGCGGGAGGGGCACAGATACGCAGTATTTT
CATSDAISGRGTDTQYF
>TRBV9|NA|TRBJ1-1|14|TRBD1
TGTGCCAGCAATACCAGGCAGGGGGACACTGAAGCTTTCTTT
CASNTRQGDTEAFF
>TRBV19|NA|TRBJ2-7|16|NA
TGTGCCAGTAGTCCTACGGGACACCCGGGGGTCTACGAGCAGTACTTC
CASSPTGHPGVYEQYF
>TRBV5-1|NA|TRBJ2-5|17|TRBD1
TGCGCCAGCAGCAGCACCGGGACAGGTAGGCGCGGAGAGACCCAGTACTTC
CASSSTGTGRRGETQYF
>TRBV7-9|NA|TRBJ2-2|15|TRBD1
TGTGCCAGCAGCCTGGGGACAGGGCCCCCCGGGGAGCTGTTTTTT
CASSLGTGPPGELFF
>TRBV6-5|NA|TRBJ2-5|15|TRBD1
TGTGCCAGCAGTCGAGTCGGACAGGGATGGGAGACCCAGTACTTC
CASSRVGQGWETQYF
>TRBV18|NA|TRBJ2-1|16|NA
TGTGCCAGCTCACCGGGTGGTAACAGGGCGAATAATGAGCAGTTCTTC
CASSPGGNRANNEQFF
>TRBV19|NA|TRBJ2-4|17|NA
TGTGCCAGTAGTTCCCCGCCCGGGGTTATAGCCAAAAACATTCAGTACTTC
CASSSPPGVIAKNIQYF
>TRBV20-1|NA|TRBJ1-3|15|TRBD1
TGCAGTGCTAGTGACAGGGGGAACTCTGGAAACACCATATATTTT
CSASDRGNSGNTIYF
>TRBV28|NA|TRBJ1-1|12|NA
TGTGCCAGCAGCCGAAGGGGGGATGAAGCTTTCTTT
CASSRRGDEAFF
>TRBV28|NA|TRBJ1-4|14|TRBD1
TGTGCCAGCAACCTAGCAGGGGGCAATGAAAAACTGTTTTTT
CASNLAGGNEKLFF
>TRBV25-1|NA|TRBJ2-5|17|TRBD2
TGTGCCAGCAGTGGCATCCCGGGACTAGCGGGAGTAGAGACCCAGTACTTC
CASSGIPGLAGVETQYF
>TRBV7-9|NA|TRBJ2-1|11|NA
TGTGCCAGCAGCGACCTGGGTGGGCAGTTCTTC
CASSDLGGQFF
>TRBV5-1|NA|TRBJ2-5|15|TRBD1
TGCGCCAGCAGCTTGGCCGGGACAGGGAGGGAGACCCAGTACTTC
CASSLAGTGRETQYF
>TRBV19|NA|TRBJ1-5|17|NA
TGTGCCAGTAGCACAGGGTCGGGCGGATATAGCAATCAGCCCCAGCATTTT
CASSTGSGGYSNQPQHF
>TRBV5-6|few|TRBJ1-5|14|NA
TGTGCCAGCAGCTTGGGGGCCGTCAATCAGCCCCAGCATTTT
CASSLGAVNQPQHF
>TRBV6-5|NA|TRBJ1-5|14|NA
TGTGCCAGCAGTCCAACAGGCTTCAATCAGCCCCAGCATTTT
CASSPTGFNQPQHF
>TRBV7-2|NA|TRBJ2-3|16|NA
TGTGCCAGCAGCTTAGCTAGCGGTCCTGGCACAGATACGCAGTATTTT
CASSLASGPGTDTQYF
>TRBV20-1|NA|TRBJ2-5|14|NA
TGCAGTGCCAGTGACACCGGCGCGGGGTCGTCCCAGTACTTC
CSASDTGAGSSQYF
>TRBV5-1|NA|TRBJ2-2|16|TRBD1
TGCGCCAGCAGCTCGGACAGGGTTCGAAACACCGGGGAGCTGTTTTTT
CASSSDRVRNTGELFF
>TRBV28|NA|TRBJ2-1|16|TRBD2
TGTGCCAGCAGTTTACGGGGGGGACTGTCCTACAATGAGCAGTTCTTC
CASSLRGGLSYNEQFF
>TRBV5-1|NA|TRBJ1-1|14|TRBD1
TGCGCCAGCAGCTCCCCGACAGGGGGATCGGAAGCTTTCTTT
CASSSPTGGSEAFF
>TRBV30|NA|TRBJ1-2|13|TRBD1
TGTGCTGGGACAGTAATTTATAACTATGGCTACACCTTC
CAGTVIYNYGYTF
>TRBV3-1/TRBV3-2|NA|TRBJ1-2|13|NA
TGTGCCAGCAGCCCCCTACGGAAAGTTGGCTACACCTTC
CASSPLRKVGYTF
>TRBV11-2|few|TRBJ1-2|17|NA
TGTGCCAGCAGCCCCCATAACCCGGGGGGACGGTCTTATGGCTACACCTTC
CASSPHNPGGRSYGYTF
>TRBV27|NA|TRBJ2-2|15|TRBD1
TGTGCCAGCAGTTTAGGGGGACAGGGGGCCGGGGAGCTGTTTTTT
CASSLGGQGAGELFF
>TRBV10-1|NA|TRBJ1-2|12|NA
TGCGCCAGCAGTGGAGACAGCTATGGCTACACCTTC
CASSGDSYGYTF
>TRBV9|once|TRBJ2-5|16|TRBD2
TGTGCCAGCAGCGTATCCGGACTAGCGGGAGCTGAGACCCAGTACTTC
CASSVSGLAGAETQYF
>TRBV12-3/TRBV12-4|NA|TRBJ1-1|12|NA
TGTGCCAGCAGTTTCCAGGGATTTGAAGCTTTCTTT
CASSFQGFEAFF
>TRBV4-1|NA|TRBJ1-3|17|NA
TGCGCCAGCAGCCAAGAGGGGTTGCAGGGGACCGGAAACACCATATATTTT
CASSQEGLQGTGNTIYF
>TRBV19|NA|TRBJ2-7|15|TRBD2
TGTGCCAGTAGTCCCGCAGGAGCGGGAGGGCACGAGCAGTACTTC
CASSPAGAGGHEQYF
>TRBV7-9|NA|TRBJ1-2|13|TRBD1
TGTGCCAGCAGCCGAATACAGGGGGAAGGCTACACCTTC
CASSRIQGEGYTF
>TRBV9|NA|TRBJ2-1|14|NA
TGTGCCAGCAGCGTAGGCCAAATCTATGGGGAGCAGTTCTTC
CASSVGQIYGEQFF
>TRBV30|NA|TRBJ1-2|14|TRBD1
TGTGCCTGGGAGGCCGGGACAGGGGCTCCAGGCTACACCTTC
CAWEAGTGAPGYTF
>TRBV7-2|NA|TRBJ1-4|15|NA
TGTGCCAGCAGCCTCGCCTCTGCAACTAATGAAAAACTGTTTTTT
CASSLASATNEKLFF
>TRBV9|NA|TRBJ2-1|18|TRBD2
TGTGCCAGCAGCGTTGATCGGACTAGCGGGGGAGCCTACAATGAGCAGTTCTTC
CASSVDRTSGGAYNEQFF
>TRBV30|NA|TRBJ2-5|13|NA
TGTGCCTGGAGGAAGGGTGGTCCAGAGACCCAGTACTTC
CAWRKGGPETQYF
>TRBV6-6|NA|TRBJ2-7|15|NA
TGTGCCAGCAGTTTGTATGGGACCGTCTCCTACGAGCAGTACTTC
CASSLYGTVSYEQYF